Following are 21 T cell receptor beta chains from one sample sequenced in a study of cytomegalovirus exposure and HLA in healthy donors. Data came from immunoSEQ multiplex PCR; TCRdb stores just in-frame clones and leaves some out. The sample carries under 100,000 clones, roughly 96% recorded once. The sequencing sample was made of PBMCs. All receptors derive from a woman under 30 in good health and CMV-seronegative.

This chain connects TRBV7-2 to TRBJ2-7, with TRBD2 matching over 8 bases. V gave up 8 bases and J gave up 3 bases; unmatched junction bases: 6. This CDR3 spans 13 amino acids. Germline-derived CDR1 and CDR2 are SGHTA and FQGNSA. Here the CDR3 reads CASQAGGGYEQYF. The CDR3 coding sequence is TGTGCCAGCCAGGCGGGAGGTGGCTACGAGCAGTACTTC.

In this sample, this clone turned up a few times. The rearrangement uses TRBV4-3 and TRBJ1-2; 8 nucleotides align to TRBD1. CDR3 length: 16 residues. CDR1 and CDR2 from the germline V gene are LGHNA and YSLEER. The trim removed 1 base at V and 8 bases at J, leaving 12 bases unmatched. The CDR3 spells CASSQGRQGARGGYTF. CDR3 coding DNA: TGCGCCAGCAGCCAAGGAAGGCAGGGGGCGCGCGGGGGCTACACCTTC.

The chain employs TRBV7-9 and TRBJ2-7, with D tentatively TRBD2 (5 bases). Germline CDR1 reads SEHNR; CDR2 reads FQNEAQ (reference sequence). Trimming removed 4 bases from V and 0 bases from J, with 10 bases in between. This CDR3 has 14 amino acids. The CDR3 region has the DNA TGTGCCAGCAGCTCGTGGGAGATCTCCTACGAGCAGTACTTC. This codes for CASSSWEISYEQYF.

The chain recombines TRBV7-6 with TRBJ2-7, with 8 nucleotides matching TRBD2. V dropped 1 base and J dropped 5; count of bases not matched to a gene: 7. The germline CDR1 and CDR2 sequences are SGHVS and FNYEAQ. The CDR3 is made up of 15 amino acids. The CDR3 loop reads CASSLGLGGGDEQYF. The CDR3 DNA is TGTGCCAGCAGCTTAGGACTCGGGGGGGGCGACGAGCAGTACTTC. Filled out from reference TRBV7-6 and TRBJ2-7, the complete variable domain reads GAGVSQSPRYKVTKRGQDVALRCDPISGHVSLYWYRQALGQGPEFLTYFNYEAQQDKSGLPNDRFSAERPEGSISTLTIQRTEQRDSAMYRCASSLGLGGGDEQYFGPGTRLTVT.

The chain has TRBV5-4 and TRBJ1-4; the D gene is possibly TRBD1 (5 bases). Germline loops: CDR1 SGHNT, CDR2 YYREEE (reference sequence). The V and J ends lost 3 bases and 8 bases respectively, with 20 bases between them. The CDR3 contains 16 residues. The CDR3: CASSSDPMAGEEKLFF. The CDR3 nucleotides read TGTGCCAGCAGCTCCGATCCCATGGCGGGGGAGGAAAAACTGTTTTTT. The full variable domain, completed using reference TRBV5-4 and TRBJ1-4, is ETGVTQSPTHLIKTRGQQVTLRCSSQSGHNTVSWYQQALGQGPQFIFQYYREEENGRGNFPPRFSGLQFPNYSSELNVNALELDDSALYLCASSSDPMAGEEKLFFGSGTQLSVL.

The chain uses TRBV27 and TRBJ2-7; 9 bases map to TRBD1. This CDR3 comprises 14 residues. Looked up from germline, CDR1 is MNHEY and CDR2 is SMNVEV (reference sequence). J was trimmed by 2 bases and V by 10 bases; bases with no gene match: 9. CDR3: CATHSGQGTYEQYF. For the CDR3, the DNA is TGTGCCACCCATTCGGGACAGGGAACCTACGAGCAGTACTTC.

The CDR3 here is CASRTKLAGGNNEQFF. As DNA, the CDR3 is TGTGCCAGCAGGACAAAACTAGCGGGAGGGAACAATGAGCAGTTCTTC. V gene TRBV6-6 combines with J gene TRBJ2-1; TRBD2 matches 13 bases. Trimming at V came to 6 bases and at J to 5 bases, leaving 7 bases not matched to a gene. The CDR3 spans 16 residues. Germline CDR1 reads MNHNY; CDR2 reads SVGAGI (reference sequence).

This clone was counted once. The chain couples TRBV5-1 to TRBJ2-3, with TRBD2 matching over 8 bases. Germline values: CDR1 SGHRS, CDR2 YFSETQ. The CDR3 contains 18 residues. V lost 3 bases and J lost 3; bases outside the gene matches: 15. The chain's CDR3 is CASSSQKGWTSRTDTQYF. Here the CDR3 DNA reads TGCGCCAGCAGCTCCCAGAAGGGCTGGACTAGCAGAACAGATACGCAGTATTTT.

The V and J genes are TRBV9 and TRBJ1-1; 7 bases match TRBD1. Germline trimming cut 2 bases from V and 6 bases from J; bases unmatched to any gene: 13. Germline-derived CDR1 and CDR2 are SGDLS and YYNGEE. This CDR3 contains 16 residues. The CDR3 DNA is TGTGCCAGCAGCGTCAACCGGGACAGTAGTCTCGCTGAAGCTTTCTTT. It translates to CASSVNRDSSLAEAFF.

The J gene is TRBJ1-2, the V gene TRBV5-6, with 12 positions matching TRBD1. Unmatched junction bases numbered 9, after V lost 1 base and J lost 8 bases. Germline assignment: CDR1 SGHDT and CDR2 YYEEEE. The CDR3 loop spans 16 amino acids. The CDR3 bases are TGTGCCAGCAGCTTGACTGGGACAGGGGGCAGTAGGGGCTACACCTTC. The encoded protein is CASSLTGTGGSRGYTF.

This chain uses TRBV6-5 with TRBJ1-1; D is unresolved. The germline V and J ends were trimmed by 4 bases and 0 bases, with 9 bases remaining between them. The CDR3 contains 14 residues. Germline lookup yields CDR1 MNHEY and CDR2 SVGAGI. The CDR3 region is CASSSTGMNTEAFF. CDR3 in DNA: TGTGCCAGCAGTTCTACGGGGATGAACACTGAAGCTTTCTTT.

The chain joins TRBV4-1 to TRBJ1-4; no clear D gene. The germline V gene encodes CDR1 MGHRA and CDR2 YSYEKL. The length of the CDR3 is 15 residues. V lost 1 base, J lost 8 bases, and 14 bases lay in between. CDR3 loop: CASSQGGLSQEKLFF. The CDR3 DNA is TGCGCCAGCAGCCAAGGAGGGTTGAGTCAAGAAAAACTGTTTTTT.

This clone has a handful of counts. The rearrangement uses TRBV27 and TRBJ2-7; 7 nucleotides align to TRBD1. CDR3 size: 13 residues. Trimming cost V 8 bases and J 3 bases; bases outside gene matches: 7. CDR1 is MNHEY, CDR2 SMNVEV, per germline (reference sequence). The CDR3 here is CASGGQSFYEQYF. The CDR3 nucleotides are TGTGCCAGCGGGGGACAGAGCTTCTACGAGCAGTACTTC.

The chain carries TRBV19 and TRBJ1-3; D not resolved. Germline-derived CDR1 and CDR2 are LNHDA and SQIVND (reference sequence). The CDR3 sequence is 15 residues long. Trimming pared 5 bases from V and 0 bases from J, leaving 11 bases between. The CDR3 region has the DNA TGTGCCAGTAGTGCCCGTATCGGCTCTGGAAACACCATATATTTT. This sequence encodes CASSARIGSGNTIYF.

The V and J genes are TRBV5-8 and TRBJ1-5; possible D gene TRBD1, 5 bases. V was pared by 1 base and J by 4 bases, with 9 bases between. CDR3 length equals 14 residues. The germline V gene has CDR1 SGHTS and CDR2 YDEGEE. As DNA, the CDR3 is TGTGCCAGCAGCTTGTTCAGGGCGAATCAGCCCCAGCATTTT. Its translation is CASSLFRANQPQHF. The whole variable domain, filled in from reference TRBV5-8 and TRBJ1-5, reads EAGVTQSPTHLIKTRGQQATLRCSPISGHTSVYWYQQALGLGLQFLLWYDEGEERNRGNFPPRFSGRQFPNYSSELNVNALELEDSALYLCASSLFRANQPQHFGDGTRLSIL.

The chain joins TRBV7-8 to TRBJ2-3; no reliable D call. Germline CDR1 reads SGHVS; CDR2 reads FQNEAQ. This CDR3 has 15 amino acids. Trimming removed 1 base at V and 1 base at J, with 9 bases between. The CDR3 DNA reads as TGTGCCAGCAGCTTAGGGGCCCAGCGCACAGATACGCAGTATTTT. Translation: CASSLGAQRTDTQYF.

The chain is built from TRBV9 and TRBJ1-4; D uncertain. V was cut by 6 bases and J by 1 base, with 10 bases left in between. This CDR3 contains 14 residues. Germline CDR1 reads SGDLS; CDR2 reads YYNGEE. The CDR3 bases are TGTGCCAGCAAGCGGGAAGGAACTAATGAAAAACTGTTTTTT. Residues: CASKREGTNEKLFF.

This sequence joins TRBV5-1 and TRBJ2-7, with 7 bases that match TRBD1. J lost 5 bases, V lost 7 bases, and 9 bases had no gene match. This CDR3 region has 13 residues. Germline V gives CDR1 SGHRS, CDR2 YFSETQ. CDR3 DNA sequence: TGCGCCAGCTCGACAGGGTCGGTCGACGAGCAGTACTTC. Its translation: CASSTGSVDEQYF.

The chain employs TRBV18 and TRBJ2-7; no firm D call. CDR3 size: 14 residues. CDR1 is KGHSH, CDR2 LQKENI, per germline. Trimming shortened V by 0 bases and J by 0 bases, and 6 bases separated the two germline ends. The CDR3, as DNA: TGTGCCAGCTCACCACCGTCGAGCTCCTACGAGCAGTACTTC. As protein: CASSPPSSSYEQYF.

The CDR3, as DNA: TGCGCCAGCAGCCAAGACCCGAACAGGGGGCTTAGGGCTTTCTTT. Its protein is CASSQDPNRGLRAFF. V is TRBV4-3 and J is TRBJ1-1; TRBD1 matches at 9 bases. The CDR3 has 15 amino acids. Germline V lookup: CDR1 LGHNA, CDR2 YSLEER. J lost 11 bases, V lost 0 bases, and 10 bases had no gene match.

The chain carries TRBV6-5 and TRBJ2-3, with D tentatively TRBD1 (6 bases). Germline V gene sequence: CDR1 MNHEY, CDR2 SVGAGI. V was shortened by 2 bases and J by 0 bases, with 9 bases between the two germline ends. The CDR3 spans 15 residues. CDR3 sequence reads: CASSYGQISTDTQYF. Written as DNA, the CDR3 is TGTGCCAGCAGTTACGGACAGATTAGCACAGATACGCAGTATTTT.